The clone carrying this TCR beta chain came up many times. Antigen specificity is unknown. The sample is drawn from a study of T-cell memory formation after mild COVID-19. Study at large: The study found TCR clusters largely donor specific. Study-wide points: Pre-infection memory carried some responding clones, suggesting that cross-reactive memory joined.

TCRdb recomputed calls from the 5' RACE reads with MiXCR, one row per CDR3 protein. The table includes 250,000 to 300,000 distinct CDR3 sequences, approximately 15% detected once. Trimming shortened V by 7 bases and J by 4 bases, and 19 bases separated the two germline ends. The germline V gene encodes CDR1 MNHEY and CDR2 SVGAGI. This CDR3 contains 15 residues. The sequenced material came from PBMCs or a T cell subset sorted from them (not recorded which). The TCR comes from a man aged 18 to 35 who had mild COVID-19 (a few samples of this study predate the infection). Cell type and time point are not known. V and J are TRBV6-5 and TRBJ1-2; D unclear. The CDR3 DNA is TGTGCCAGCACCTCCGTTGAAGCAGCCAGCTATGGCTACACCTTC. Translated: CASTSVEAASYGYTF.